A few counts support the clone carrying this TCR beta chain. Its specificity is not known. Clones were read by immunoSEQ multiplex PCR, and TCRdb kept only the in-frame ones, dropping some. The data show about 73,000 clones, roughly 78% seen once. The sample belongs to a study of memory CD4+ T cells and cytomegalovirus serostatus. General study results and limits: Each of approximately 70 CMV-associated TCRbeta sequences occurred in one to five individuals.

The sort gate was single viable CD3+CD4+CD8-CD45RO+ cells for memory CD4+ T cells. The CDR3 contains 13 residues. Deletions cut 3 bases from V and 0 bases from J, with 5 bases between. Germline lookup yields CDR1 KGHSH and CDR2 LQKENI. The chain is built from TRBV18 and TRBJ1-2; possibly TRBD1 for D (5 bases). Sequenced input: memory CD4+ T cells from blood. The sequence was collected from an adult in good health and CMV-seropositive. CDR3 sequence (DNA): TGTGCCAGCTCACCGGACACTAACTATGGCTACACCTTC. The encoded protein is CASSPDTNYGYTF. The full variable domain, with the rest looked up from reference TRBV18 and TRBJ1-2, is NAGVMQNPRHLVRRRGQEARLRCSPMKGHSHVYWYRQLPEEGLKFMVYLQKENIIDESGMPKERFSAEFPKEGPSILRIQQVVRGDSAAYFCASSPDTNYGYTFGSGTRLTVV.